One and the same sample provided the 7 T cell receptor beta chains below, sequenced in a study of shared clonotypes between healthy human individuals. Naive CD8 populations comprised CD45RO-negative cells positively selected for CCR7, excluding terminally differentiated effector memory CD45RA+ cells. Clones were read by immunoSEQ multiplex PCR, and TCRdb kept only the in-frame ones, dropping some. In the table there are around 1,900,000 clones, just over 90% of which are singletons. Material for sequencing was naive CD8+ T cells from PBMCs. The receptor set was obtained from a young man in good health. Some clones in this sample may be carry-over from other donors' samples.

This rearrangement joins TRBV7-9 to TRBJ2-5; the match to TRBD1 covers 7 bases. V lost 5 bases to trimming and J lost 0 bases; unmatched junction nucleotides: 18. This CDR3 region has 19 residues. The germline CDR1 and CDR2 sequences are SEHNR and FQNEAQ (reference sequence). The CDR3: CASSPFPQGSPSNQETQYF. CDR3 nucleotide sequence: TGTGCCAGCAGCCCATTCCCACAGGGGAGCCCATCCAACCAAGAGACCCAGTACTTC.

V is TRBV28 and J is TRBJ1-5; no reliable D call. Between the trimmed V and J ends, which lost 5 bases and 6 bases, there was a span of 17 bases. Germline CDR1 reads MDHEN; CDR2 reads SYDVKM. CDR3 length: 15 amino acids. For the CDR3, the DNA is TGTGCCAGCAGTCTCAGAACAGAGCCCCCTCAGCCCCAGCATTTT. It specifies CASSLRTEPPQPQHF.

This clone was seen a single time. The chain recombines TRBV7-2 with TRBJ1-4; D is uncertain. Looked up from germline, CDR1 is SGHTA and CDR2 is FQGNSA. V lost 2 bases, J lost 3 bases, and 7 bases lay in between. The length of the CDR3 is 14 residues. The DNA of the CDR3 is TGTGCCAGCAGCTTATTATCAGCTAATGAAAAACTGTTTTTT. As protein: CASSLLSANEKLFF. Variable domain in full (rest from reference TRBV7-2 and TRBJ1-4): GAGVSQSPSNKVTEKGKDVELRCDPISGHTALYWYRQSLGQGLEFLIYFQGNSAPDKSGLPSDRFSAERTGGSVSTLTIQRTQQEDSAVYLCASSLLSANEKLFFGSGTQLSVL.

The chain joins TRBV18 to TRBJ2-5; no clear D gene. Germline loops: CDR1 KGHSH, CDR2 LQKENI. There are 14 residues in the CDR3. The V end lost 6 bases, the J end lost 5 bases, and 16 bases lay between the germline ends. The CDR3 protein is CASSGLGPGETQYF. CDR3 sequence (DNA): TGTGCCAGCTCCGGTCTAGGACCTGGGGAGACCCAGTACTTC.

This rearrangement joins TRBV29-1 to TRBJ1-1; D call uncertain. The V end was cut by 4 bases, the J end by 4 bases, with 13 bases between. CDR3 length: 13 residues. Germline CDR1 reads SQVTM; CDR2 reads ANQGSEA. CDR3 protein: CSVGGQSATEAFF. The CDR3 DNA sequence: TGCAGCGTTGGAGGGCAGTCCGCCACTGAAGCTTTCTTT.

The chain is built from TRBV2 and TRBJ2-7, with D possibly TRBD2 on 5 matching bases. The germline V and J ends were trimmed by 6 bases and 3 bases, with 12 bases remaining between them. CDR1 SNHLY and CDR2 FYNNEI come from the germline V gene. The CDR3 length is 13 residues. Here the CDR3 reads CASSANDYYEQYF. The CDR3 DNA follows: TGTGCCAGCAGCGCCAATGACTACTACGAGCAGTACTTC.

Comments on this clone: The sample contains more than one DNA sequence encoding this CDR3. The V call is TRBV10-3, the J call TRBJ1-1, with D possibly being TRBD1 (5 bases). The germline V gene has CDR1 ENHRY and CDR2 SYGVKD. The CDR3 covers 14 residues. The V and J ends lost 3 bases and 4 bases respectively, with 12 bases between them. DNA of the CDR3: TGTGCCATCAGTGAAAGCCGGGGCGTCACTGAAGCTTTCTTT. This gives the protein CAISESRGVTEAFF.